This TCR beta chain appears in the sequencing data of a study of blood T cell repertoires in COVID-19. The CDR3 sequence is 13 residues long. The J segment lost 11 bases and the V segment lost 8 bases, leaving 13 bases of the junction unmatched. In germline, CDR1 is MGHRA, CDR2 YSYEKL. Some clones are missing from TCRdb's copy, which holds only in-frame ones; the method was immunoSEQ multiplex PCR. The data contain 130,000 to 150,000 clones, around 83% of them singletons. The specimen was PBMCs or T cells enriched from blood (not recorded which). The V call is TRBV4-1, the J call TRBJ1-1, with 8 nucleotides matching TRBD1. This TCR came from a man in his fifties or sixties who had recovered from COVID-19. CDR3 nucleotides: TGCGCCAGCGCAGAAACAGGGGGGGTCGAGGCTTTCTTT. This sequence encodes CASAETGGVEAFF.